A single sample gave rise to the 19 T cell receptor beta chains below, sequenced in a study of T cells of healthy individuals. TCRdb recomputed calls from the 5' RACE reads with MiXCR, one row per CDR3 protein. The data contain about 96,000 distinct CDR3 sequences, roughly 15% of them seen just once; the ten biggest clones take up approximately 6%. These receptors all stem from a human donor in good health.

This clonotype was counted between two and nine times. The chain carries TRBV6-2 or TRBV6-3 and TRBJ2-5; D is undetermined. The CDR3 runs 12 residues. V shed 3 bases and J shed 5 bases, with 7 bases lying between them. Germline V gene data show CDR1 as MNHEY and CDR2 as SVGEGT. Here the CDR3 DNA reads TGTGCCAGCAGTTATGTTGGGGAGACCCAGTACTTC. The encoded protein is CASSYVGETQYF.

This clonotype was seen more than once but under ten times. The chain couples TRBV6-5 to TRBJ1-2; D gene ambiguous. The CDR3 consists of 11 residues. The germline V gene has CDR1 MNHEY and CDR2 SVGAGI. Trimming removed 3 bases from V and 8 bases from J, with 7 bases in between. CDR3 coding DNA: TGTGCCAGCAGTTATGGCAGGGGCTACACCTTC. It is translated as CASSYGRGYTF.

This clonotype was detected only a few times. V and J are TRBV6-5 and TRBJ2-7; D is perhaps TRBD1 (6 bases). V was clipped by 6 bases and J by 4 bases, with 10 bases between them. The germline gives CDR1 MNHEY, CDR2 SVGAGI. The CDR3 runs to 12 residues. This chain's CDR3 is CASSRTVYEQYF. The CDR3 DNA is TGTGCCAGCAGCCGGACAGTATACGAGCAGTACTTC.

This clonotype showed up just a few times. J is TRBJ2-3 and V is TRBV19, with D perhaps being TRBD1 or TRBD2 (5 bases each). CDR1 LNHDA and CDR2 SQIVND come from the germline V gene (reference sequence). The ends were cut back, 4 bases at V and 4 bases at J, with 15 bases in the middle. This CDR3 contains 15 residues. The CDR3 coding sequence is TGTGCCAGTAGTAATTCGGGGACGTCGGCAGATACGCAGTATTTT. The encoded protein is CASSNSGTSADTQYF. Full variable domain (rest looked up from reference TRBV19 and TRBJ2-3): DGGITQSPKYLFRKEGQNVTLSCEQNLNHDAMYWYRQDPGQGLRLIYYSQIVNDFQKGDIAEGYSVSREKKESFPLTVTSAQKNPTAFYLCASSNSGTSADTQYFGPGTRLTVL.

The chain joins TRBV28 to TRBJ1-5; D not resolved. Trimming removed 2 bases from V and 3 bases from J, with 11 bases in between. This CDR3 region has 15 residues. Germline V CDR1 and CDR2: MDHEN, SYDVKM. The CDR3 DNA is TGTGCCAGCAGTTTAGTACAGACAACCAATCAGCCCCAGCATTTT. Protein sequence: CASSLVQTTNQPQHF.

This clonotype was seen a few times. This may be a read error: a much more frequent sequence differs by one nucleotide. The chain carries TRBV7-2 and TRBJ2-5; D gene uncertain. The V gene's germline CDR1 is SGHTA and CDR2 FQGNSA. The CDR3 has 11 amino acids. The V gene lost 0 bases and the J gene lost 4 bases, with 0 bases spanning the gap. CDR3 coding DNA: TGTGCCAGCAGCTTAGCAGAGACCCAGTACTTC. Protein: CASSLAETQYF.

CDR3: CASTSVGELFF. CDR3 coding DNA: TGTGCCAGCACCTCTGTAGGGGAGCTGTTTTTT. V and J are TRBV6-2 or TRBV6-3 and TRBJ2-2; D is undetermined. This CDR3 region has 11 residues. Per the germline V gene, CDR1 is MNHEY and CDR2 is SVGEGT. V was clipped by 7 bases and J by 8 bases, with 8 bases between them.

CDR3 bases: TGTGCCAGCCGGCGAGTCAGGCAGGGGGTTTCTGGTGAGCAGTTCTTC. It translates to CASRRVRQGVSGEQFF. V and J are TRBV7-2 and TRBJ2-1, with 7 nucleotides matching TRBD1. The junction had 19 bases not matched to a gene; V was cut back by 8 bases and J by 9 bases. The germline CDR1 and CDR2 sequences are SGHTA and FQGNSA. The CDR3 has 16 residues.

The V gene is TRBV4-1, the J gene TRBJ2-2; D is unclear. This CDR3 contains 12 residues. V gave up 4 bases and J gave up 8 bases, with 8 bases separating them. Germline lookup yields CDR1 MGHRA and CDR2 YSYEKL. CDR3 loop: CASSPVLGELFF. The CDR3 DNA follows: TGCGCCAGCAGCCCCGTTTTGGGGGAGCTGTTTTTT.

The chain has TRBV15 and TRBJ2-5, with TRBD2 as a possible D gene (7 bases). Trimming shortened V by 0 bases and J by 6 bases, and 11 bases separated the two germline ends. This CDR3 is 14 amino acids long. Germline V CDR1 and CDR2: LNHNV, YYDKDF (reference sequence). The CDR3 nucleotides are TGTGCCACCAGCAGAGAAGGGGGAGGGAAGACCCAGTACTTC. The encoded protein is CATSREGGGKTQYF.

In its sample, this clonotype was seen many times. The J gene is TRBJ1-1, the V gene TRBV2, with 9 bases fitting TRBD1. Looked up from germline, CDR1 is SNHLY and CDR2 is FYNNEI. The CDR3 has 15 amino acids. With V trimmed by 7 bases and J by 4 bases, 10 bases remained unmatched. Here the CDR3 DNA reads TGTGCCAGCACCTGGGACAGGGAGACGAGCACTGAAGCTTTCTTT. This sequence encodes CASTWDRETSTEAFF.

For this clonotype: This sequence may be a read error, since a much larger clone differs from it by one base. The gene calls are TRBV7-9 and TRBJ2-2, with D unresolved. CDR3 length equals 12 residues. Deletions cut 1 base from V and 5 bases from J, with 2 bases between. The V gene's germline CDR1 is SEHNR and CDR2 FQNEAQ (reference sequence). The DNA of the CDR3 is TGTGCCAGCAGCTTAGAGACCGGGGAGCTGTTTTTT. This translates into CASSLETGELFF. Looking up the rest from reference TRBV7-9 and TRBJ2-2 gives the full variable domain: DTGVSQNPRHKITKRGQNVTFRCDPISEHNRLYWYRQTLGQGPEFLTYFQNEAQLEKSRLLSDRFSAERPKGSFSTLEIQRTEQGDSAMYLCASSLETGELFFGEGSRLTVL.

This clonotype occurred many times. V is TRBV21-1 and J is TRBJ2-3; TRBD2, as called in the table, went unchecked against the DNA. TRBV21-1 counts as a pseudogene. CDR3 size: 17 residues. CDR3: CASSKGGLAGASDTQYF. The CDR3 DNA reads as TGTGCCAGCAGCAAAGGGGGACTAGCGGGAGCGTCAGATACGCAGTATTTT.

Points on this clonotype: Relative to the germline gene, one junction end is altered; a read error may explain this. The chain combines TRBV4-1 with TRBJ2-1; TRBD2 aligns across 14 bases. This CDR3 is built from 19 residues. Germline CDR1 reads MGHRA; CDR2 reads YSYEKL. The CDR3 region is CTSSTLPGTSGGLYNEQFF. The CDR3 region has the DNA TGCACCAGCAGCACCCTCCCCGGGACTAGCGGGGGCCTTTACAATGAGCAGTTCTTC.

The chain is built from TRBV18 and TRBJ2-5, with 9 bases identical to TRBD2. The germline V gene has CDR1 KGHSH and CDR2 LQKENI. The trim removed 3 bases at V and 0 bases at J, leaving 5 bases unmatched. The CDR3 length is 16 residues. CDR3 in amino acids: CASSPRVAGDQETQYF. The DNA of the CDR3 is TGTGCCAGCTCACCCCGGGTAGCGGGGGACCAAGAGACCCAGTACTTC. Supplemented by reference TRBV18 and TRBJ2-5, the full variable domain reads NAGVMQNPRHLVRRRGQEARLRCSPMKGHSHVYWYRQLPEEGLKFMVYLQKENIIDESGMPKERFSAEFPKEGPSILRIQQVVRGDSAAYFCASSPRVAGDQETQYFGPGTRLLVL.

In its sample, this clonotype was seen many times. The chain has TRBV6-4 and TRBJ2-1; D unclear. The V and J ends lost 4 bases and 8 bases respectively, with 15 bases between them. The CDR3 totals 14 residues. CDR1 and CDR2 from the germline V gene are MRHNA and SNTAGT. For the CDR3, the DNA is TGTGCCAGCAGTGGCGGATCCGGCGGTGATGAGCAGTTCTTC. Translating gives CASSGGSGGDEQFF.

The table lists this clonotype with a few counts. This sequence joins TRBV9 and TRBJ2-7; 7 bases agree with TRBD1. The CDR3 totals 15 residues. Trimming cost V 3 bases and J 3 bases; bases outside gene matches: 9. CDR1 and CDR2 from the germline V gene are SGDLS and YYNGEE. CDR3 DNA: TGTGCCAGCAGCGCAGGGACAGAGTTCTTCTACGAGCAGTACTTC. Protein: CASSAGTEFFYEQYF. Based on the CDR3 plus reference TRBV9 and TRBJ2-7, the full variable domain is DSGVTQTPKHLITATGQRVTLRCSPRSGDLSVYWYQQSLDQGLQFLIQYYNGEERAKGNILERFSAQQFPDLHSELNLSSLELGDSALYFCASSAGTEFFYEQYFGPGTRLTVT.

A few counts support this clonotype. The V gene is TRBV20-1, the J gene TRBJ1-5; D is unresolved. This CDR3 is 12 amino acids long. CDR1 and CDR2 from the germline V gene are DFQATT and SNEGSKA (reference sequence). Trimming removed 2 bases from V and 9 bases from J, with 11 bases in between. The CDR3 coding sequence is TGCAGTGCTAGACAACCCGGAGGGCCCCAGCATTTT. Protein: CSARQPGGPQHF.

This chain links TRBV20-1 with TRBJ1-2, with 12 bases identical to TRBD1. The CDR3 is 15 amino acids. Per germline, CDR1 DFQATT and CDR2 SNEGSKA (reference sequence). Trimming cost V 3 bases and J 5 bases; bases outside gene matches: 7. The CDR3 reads CSARGGQGAGYGYTF. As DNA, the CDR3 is TGCAGTGCTAGGGGGGGACAGGGGGCAGGTTATGGCTACACCTTC.